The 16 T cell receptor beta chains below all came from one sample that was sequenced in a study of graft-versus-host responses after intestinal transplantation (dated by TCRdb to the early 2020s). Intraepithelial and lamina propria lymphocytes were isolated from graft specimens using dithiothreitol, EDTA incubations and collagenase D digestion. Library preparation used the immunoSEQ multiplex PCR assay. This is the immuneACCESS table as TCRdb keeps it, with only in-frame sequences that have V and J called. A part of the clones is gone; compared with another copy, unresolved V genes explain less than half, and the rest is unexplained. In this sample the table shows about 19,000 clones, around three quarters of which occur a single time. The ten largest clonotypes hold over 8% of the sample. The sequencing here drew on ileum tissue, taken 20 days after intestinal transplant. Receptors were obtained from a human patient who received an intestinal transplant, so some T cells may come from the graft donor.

The CDR3 loop is CASSFRQGAGGETQYF. CDR3 DNA: TGTGCCAGCAGCTTCAGACAGGGGGCAGGTGGAGAGACCCAGTACTTC. The chain couples TRBV4-2 to TRBJ2-5, with TRBD1 identical over 10 bases. Germline V gives CDR1 LGHNA, CDR2 YNFKEQ. The CDR3 has 16 residues. V dropped 5 bases and J dropped 4; count of bases not matched to a gene: 10.

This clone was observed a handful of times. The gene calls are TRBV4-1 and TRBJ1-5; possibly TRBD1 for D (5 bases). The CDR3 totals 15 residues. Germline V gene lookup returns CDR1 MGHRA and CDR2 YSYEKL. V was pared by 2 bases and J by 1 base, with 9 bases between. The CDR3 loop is CASSQSQGSNQPQHF. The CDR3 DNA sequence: TGCGCCAGCAGCCAATCCCAGGGAAGCAATCAGCCCCAGCATTTT.

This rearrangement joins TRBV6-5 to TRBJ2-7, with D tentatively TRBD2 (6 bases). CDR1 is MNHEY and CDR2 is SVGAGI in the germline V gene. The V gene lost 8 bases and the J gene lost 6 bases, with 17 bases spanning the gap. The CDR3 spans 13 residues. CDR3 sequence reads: CASSMGGLAEQYF. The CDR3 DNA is TGTGCCAGCTCGATGGGAGGATTGGCCGAGCAGTACTTC.

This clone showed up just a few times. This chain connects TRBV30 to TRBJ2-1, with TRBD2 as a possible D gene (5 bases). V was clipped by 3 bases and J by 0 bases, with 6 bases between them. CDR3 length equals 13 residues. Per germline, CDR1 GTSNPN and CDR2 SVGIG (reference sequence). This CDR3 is CAWRLDSYNEQFF. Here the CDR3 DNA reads TGTGCCTGGAGACTAGACTCCTACAATGAGCAGTTCTTC.

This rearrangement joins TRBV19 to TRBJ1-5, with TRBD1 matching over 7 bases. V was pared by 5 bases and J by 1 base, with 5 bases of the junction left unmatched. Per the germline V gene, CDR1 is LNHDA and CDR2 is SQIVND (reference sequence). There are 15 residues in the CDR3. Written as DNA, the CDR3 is TGTGCCAGTAGTCTCGACAGGGTAAGCAATCAGCCCCAGCATTTT. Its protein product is CASSLDRVSNQPQHF. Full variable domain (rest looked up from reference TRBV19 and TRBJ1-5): DGGITQSPKYLFRKEGQNVTLSCEQNLNHDAMYWYRQDPGQGLRLIYYSQIVNDFQKGDIAEGYSVSREKKESFPLTVTSAQKNPTAFYLCASSLDRVSNQPQHFGDGTRLSIL.

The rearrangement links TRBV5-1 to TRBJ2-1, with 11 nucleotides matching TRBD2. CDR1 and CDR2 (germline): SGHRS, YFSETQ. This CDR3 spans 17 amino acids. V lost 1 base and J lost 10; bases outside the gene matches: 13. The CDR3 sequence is CASSLSGLAVTAREQFF. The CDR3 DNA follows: TGCGCCAGCAGCTTGTCGGGACTAGCGGTTACAGCGCGGGAGCAGTTCTTC.

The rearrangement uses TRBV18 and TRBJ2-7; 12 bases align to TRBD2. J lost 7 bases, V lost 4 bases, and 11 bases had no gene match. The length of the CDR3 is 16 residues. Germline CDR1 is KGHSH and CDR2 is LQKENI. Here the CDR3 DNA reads TGTGCCAGCTCACTTACCTTACTAGCGGGGGGAAGAGAGCAGTACTTC. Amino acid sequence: CASSLTLLAGGREQYF.

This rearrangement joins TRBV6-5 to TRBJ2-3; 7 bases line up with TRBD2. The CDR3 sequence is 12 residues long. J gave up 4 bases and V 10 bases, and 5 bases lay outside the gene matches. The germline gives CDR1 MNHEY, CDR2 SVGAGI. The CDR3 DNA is TGTGCCATAGGACTAGTGGCAGATACGCAGTATTTT. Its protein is CAIGLVADTQYF.

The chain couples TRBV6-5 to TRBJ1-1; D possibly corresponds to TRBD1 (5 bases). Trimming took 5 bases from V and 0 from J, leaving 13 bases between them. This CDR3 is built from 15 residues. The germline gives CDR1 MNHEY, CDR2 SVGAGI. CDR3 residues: CASSILGGMNTEAFF. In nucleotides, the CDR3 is TGTGCCAGCAGTATCCTGGGGGGGATGAACACTGAAGCTTTCTTT.

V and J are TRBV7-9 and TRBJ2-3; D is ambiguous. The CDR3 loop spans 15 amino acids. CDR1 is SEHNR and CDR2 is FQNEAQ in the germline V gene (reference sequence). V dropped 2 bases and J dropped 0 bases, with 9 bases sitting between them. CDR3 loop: CASSLISVSTDTQYF. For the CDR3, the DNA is TGTGCCAGCAGCTTAATATCCGTGAGCACAGATACGCAGTATTTT.

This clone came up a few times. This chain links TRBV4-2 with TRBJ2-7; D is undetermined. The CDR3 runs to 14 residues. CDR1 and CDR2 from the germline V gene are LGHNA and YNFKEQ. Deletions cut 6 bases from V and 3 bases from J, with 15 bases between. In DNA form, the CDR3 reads TGTGCCAGCAGTTATGACCGAGGCAACTACGAGCAGTACTTC. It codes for CASSYDRGNYEQYF.

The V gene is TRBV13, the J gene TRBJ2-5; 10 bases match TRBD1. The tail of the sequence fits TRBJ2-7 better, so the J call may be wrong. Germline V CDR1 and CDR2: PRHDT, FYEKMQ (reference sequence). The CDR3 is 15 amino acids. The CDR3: CASSLDGQGAYEQYF. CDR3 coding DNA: TGTGCCAGCAGTTTGGACGGACAGGGGGCCTACGAGCAGTACTTC.

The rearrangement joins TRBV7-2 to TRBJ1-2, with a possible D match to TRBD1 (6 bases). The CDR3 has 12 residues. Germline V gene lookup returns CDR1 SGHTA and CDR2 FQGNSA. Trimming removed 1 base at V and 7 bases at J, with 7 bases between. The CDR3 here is CASSLDRVGYTF. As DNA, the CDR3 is TGTGCCAGCAGCTTAGACAGGGTTGGCTACACCTTC.

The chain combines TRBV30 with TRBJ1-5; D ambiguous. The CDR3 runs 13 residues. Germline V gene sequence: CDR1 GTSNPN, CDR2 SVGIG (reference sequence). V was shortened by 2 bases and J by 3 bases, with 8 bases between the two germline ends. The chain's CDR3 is CAWSNRDNQPQHF. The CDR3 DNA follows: TGTGCCTGGAGTAACAGAGACAATCAGCCCCAGCATTTT. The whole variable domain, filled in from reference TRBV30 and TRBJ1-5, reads SQTIHQWPATLVQPVGSPLSLECTVEGTSNPNLYWYRQAAGRGLQLLFYSVGIGQISSEVPQNLSASRPQDRQFILSSKKLLLSDSGFYLCAWSNRDNQPQHFGDGTRLSIL.

The CDR3 DNA reads TGTGCCAGCAGCTTAGTCCCTAAGTCTGAAGCTTTCTTT. It encodes CASSLVPKSEAFF. The chain is built from TRBV11-2 and TRBJ1-1; no clear D. Per germline, CDR1 SGHAT and CDR2 FQNNGV. The CDR3 sequence is 13 residues long. V dropped 1 base and J dropped 6 bases, with 9 bases sitting between them.

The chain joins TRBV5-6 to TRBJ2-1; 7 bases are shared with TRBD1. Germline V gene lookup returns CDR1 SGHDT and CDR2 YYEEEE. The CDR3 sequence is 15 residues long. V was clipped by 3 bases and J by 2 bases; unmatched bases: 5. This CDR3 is CASSSYRGPYNEQFF. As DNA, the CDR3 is TGTGCCAGCAGCTCCTACAGGGGCCCCTACAATGAGCAGTTCTTC.